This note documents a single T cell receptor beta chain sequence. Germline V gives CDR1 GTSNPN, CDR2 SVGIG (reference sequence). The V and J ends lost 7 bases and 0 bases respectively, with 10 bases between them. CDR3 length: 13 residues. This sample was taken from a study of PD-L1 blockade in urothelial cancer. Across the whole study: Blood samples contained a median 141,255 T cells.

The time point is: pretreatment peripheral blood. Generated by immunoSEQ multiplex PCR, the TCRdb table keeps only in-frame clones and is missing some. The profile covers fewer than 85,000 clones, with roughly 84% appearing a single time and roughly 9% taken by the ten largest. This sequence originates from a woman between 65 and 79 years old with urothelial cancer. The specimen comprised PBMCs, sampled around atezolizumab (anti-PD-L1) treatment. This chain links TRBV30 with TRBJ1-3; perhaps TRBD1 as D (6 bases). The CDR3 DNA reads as TGTGCCTCCCGACAGGCCTCTGGAAACACCATATATTTT. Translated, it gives CASRQASGNTIYF.